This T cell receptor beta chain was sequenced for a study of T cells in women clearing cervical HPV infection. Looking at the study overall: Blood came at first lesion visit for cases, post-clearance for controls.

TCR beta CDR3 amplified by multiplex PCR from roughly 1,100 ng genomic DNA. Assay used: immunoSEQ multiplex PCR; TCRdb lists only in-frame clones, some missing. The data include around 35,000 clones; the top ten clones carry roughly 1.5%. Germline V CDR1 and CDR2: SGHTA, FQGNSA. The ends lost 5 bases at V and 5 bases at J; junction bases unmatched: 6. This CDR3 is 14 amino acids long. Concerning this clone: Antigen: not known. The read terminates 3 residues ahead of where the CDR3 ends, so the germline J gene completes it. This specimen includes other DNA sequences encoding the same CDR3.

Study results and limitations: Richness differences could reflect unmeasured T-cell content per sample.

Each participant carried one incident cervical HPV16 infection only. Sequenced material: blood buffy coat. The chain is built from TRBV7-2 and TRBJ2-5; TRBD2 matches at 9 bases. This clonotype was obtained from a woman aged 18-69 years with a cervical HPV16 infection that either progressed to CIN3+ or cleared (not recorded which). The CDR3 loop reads CASSLSGGEETQYF. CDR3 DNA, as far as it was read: TGTGCCAGCAGCCTTAGCGGGGGTGAGGAGACC.